Given below is one T cell receptor (beta chain) in context. The data were taken from a study of Ad26.COV2.S vaccination and SARS-CoV-2 variants. V dropped 4 bases and J dropped 7 bases, with 17 bases sitting between them. This CDR3 has 16 residues. In germline, CDR1 is SEHNR, CDR2 FQNEAQ (reference sequence). Sequencing was performed with immunoSEQ multiplex PCR; in TCRdb, only in-frame clones are kept and a portion is missing. The sample has around 400,000 clones, more than 80% seen once. Treatment defined: 15 to 20 received Ad26.COV2.S at low or high dose, single or two shots; about 5 received placebo; per-sample allocation not given. Samples were taken on day 63 after the first vaccine or placebo injection.

Sample: peripheral blood, taken in a trial of Ad26.COV2.S vaccine versus placebo. The source is a person aged 18-65 years who received the Ad26.COV2.S COVID-19 vaccine or a placebo. The chain uses TRBV7-9 and TRBJ1-6, with D possibly TRBD1 on 5 matching bases. The CDR3 nucleotides read TGTGCCAGCAGCTCATTTACCGGGACGGGGAATTCACCCCTCCACTTT. It specifies CASSSFTGTGNSPLHF. Variable domain in full (rest from reference TRBV7-9 and TRBJ1-6): DTGVSQNPRHKITKRGQNVTFRCDPISEHNRLYWYRQTLGQGPEFLTYFQNEAQLEKSRLLSDRFSAERPKGSFSTLEIQRTEQGDSAMYLCASSSFTGTGNSPLHFGNGTRLTVT.